This T cell receptor (beta chain) stems from a study of breast tumors, draining lymph nodes, adjacent tissues. Study-wide results and limits: Tumor T cell lymph node origin was a supported hypothesis, not proven. Tumor and nontumor repertoires were significantly more similar in luminal-like than in basal-like breast cancer. Tumor repertoires ranked between lymph nodes and nontumor tissue in diversity, with V and J gene preferences.

Axillary draining lymph nodes of breast cancer patients supplied the node samples. Regarding this clonotype: Its antigen is not known.

The J segment lost 6 bases and the V segment lost 6 bases, leaving 6 bases of the junction unmatched. Looked up from germline, CDR1 is SNHLY and CDR2 is FYNNEI. This CDR3 comprises 13 residues. TCRdb re-derived calls from the multiplex PCR reads in MiXCR, one entry per CDR3 protein. This table has around 190,000 distinct CDR3 sequences, 33% appearing once. The gene calls are TRBV2 and TRBJ1-1; 8 bases map to TRBD1. This clonotype originated in a female donor with breast cancer. Some clones in this sample may be carry-over from other donors' samples. Sample: axillary lymph node tissue. This CDR3 reads CASSADRGPEAFF. CDR3 sequence (DNA): TGTGCCAGCAGCGCCGACAGGGGCCCTGAAGCTTTCTTT.